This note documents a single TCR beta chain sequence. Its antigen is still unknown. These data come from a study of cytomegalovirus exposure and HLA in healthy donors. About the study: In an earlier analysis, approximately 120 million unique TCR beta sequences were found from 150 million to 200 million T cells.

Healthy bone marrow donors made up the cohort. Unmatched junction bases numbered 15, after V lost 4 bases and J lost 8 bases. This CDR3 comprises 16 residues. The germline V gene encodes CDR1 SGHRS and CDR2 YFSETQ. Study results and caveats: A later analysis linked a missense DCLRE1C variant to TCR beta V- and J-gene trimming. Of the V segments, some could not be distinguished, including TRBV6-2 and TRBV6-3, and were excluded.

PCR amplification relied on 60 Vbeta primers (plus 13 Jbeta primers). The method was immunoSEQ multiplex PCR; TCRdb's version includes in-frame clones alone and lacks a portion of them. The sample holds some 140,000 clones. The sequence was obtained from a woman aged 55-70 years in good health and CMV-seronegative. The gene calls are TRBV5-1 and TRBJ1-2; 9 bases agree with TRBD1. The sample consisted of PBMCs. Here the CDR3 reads CASSPTPPGQGLGYTF. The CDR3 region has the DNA TGCGCCAGCAGCCCGACGCCCCCGGGACAGGGATTAGGCTACACCTTC.